This T cell receptor beta chain was recovered during a study of shared clonotypes between healthy human individuals. As originally analysed: Junction-only immunoSEQ sequences carried no quality scores, so filtering differed. Profiled with immunoSEQ multiplex PCR; TCRdb holds only in-frame clones, not every one. V, J and clone size are those of that table, while D and trimming were read from the DNA. The sample records more than 2 million clones, 95% being singletons. Findings and limits, study-wide: Clonotype sharing levels among donors were expected to vary with sequencing depth. Some clonotypes were shared by all four sorted-subset donors, while others were not shared. The non-shared ones had lower generation probabilities than the shared ones.

Germline-derived CDR1 and CDR2 are MNHNS and SASEGT. The CDR3 is 14 amino acids. Trimming pared 6 bases from V and 8 bases from J, leaving 16 bases between. Turning to this clone: Antigen unknown.

The material sequenced was naive CD4+ T cells sorted from blood. Subset of the sample: CD45RA+ positively selected. V usage is TRBV6-1 and J usage is TRBJ1-4; D remains unclear. The clonotype comes from a man between 18 and 35 years old in good health. Here the CDR3 reads CASSQIRGGEKLFF. CDR3 nucleotide sequence: TGTGCCAGCAGCCAAATACGCGGCGGGGAAAAACTGTTTTTT.